The rows below give T cell receptor beta chains drawn from one sample of a study of T-cell reconstitution after alpha-beta-depleted transplantation in children. Each CDR3 protein gets one entry after TCRdb re-called the PCR reads with MiXCR. The table shows a few hundred thousand distinct CDR3 sequences, with roughly a tenth occurring only once. Sequenced material: PBMCs from the stem cell graft donor, taken from the stem cell graft. These receptors came from a human donor who donated a stem cell graft to a child with acute myeloid leukemia. The conserved cysteine and the conserved F or W are not part of the CDR3 here. The D gene is left open where the match is weak. Clone size appears in some rows only: once, few, many, or a class for an expanded clone.

cdr3_length	v_call	clone_size	d_call	j_call	cdr3_aa
12	TRBV6-5	many	.	TRBJ1-2	ASSYSAGAYGYT
13	TRBV7-2	.	TRBD2	TRBJ2-7	ASSSGLAGGFEQY
14	TRBV6-2/TRBV6-3	.	.	TRBJ2-3	ASSYGISGRTDTQY
12	TRBV29-1	few	TRBD2	TRBJ2-1	SAGGLADYNEQF
12	TRBV20-1	many	.	TRBJ1-6	SASTPDSNSPLH
13	TRBV10-3	few	.	TRBJ2-5	AISESRRQEETQY
12	TRBV7-2	.	.	TRBJ1-1	ASSLIRPKTEAF
16	TRBV9	.	.	TRBJ2-2	ASSVEVGAVVNIGELF
14	TRBV7-8	.	TRBD2	TRBJ2-3	ASSLGLAGVPDTQY
13	TRBV29-1	few	.	TRBJ2-7	SVEGQGKGNYEQY
11	TRBV29-1	few	.	TRBJ2-1	SVDYRQDSEQF
12	TRBV12-3/TRBV12-4	few	TRBD1	TRBJ2-3	ASTRTGDTDTQY
13	TRBV20-1	.	TRBD2	TRBJ2-3	SARKASGVKDTQY
12	TRBV7-2	.	.	TRBJ2-7	ASSPSEASYEQY
11	TRBV7-3	few	TRBD1	TRBJ1-1	ASSLMTGAEAF
15	TRBV6-4	few	.	TRBJ1-6	ASSDTTESSYNSPLH
13	TRBV6-1	.	TRBD2	TRBJ2-3	ASGTSGASTDTQY
16	TRBV5-1	few	TRBD1	TRBJ1-5	ASSLLPGTGNSNQPQH
12	TRBV7-2	few	.	TRBJ2-4	ASSTLFGVDIQY
11	TRBV5-1	few	.	TRBJ2-1	ASSPWGDNEQF
13	TRBV7-8	many	.	TRBJ2-1	ASSFRPGQYNEQF
14	TRBV27	.	TRBD1	TRBJ2-3	ASSRTPDRETDTQY
10	TRBV2	.	.	TRBJ1-1	ASSERGDEAF
11	TRBV20-1	few	.	TRBJ1-4	SAVHPTNEKLF
13	TRBV6-4	few	.	TRBJ1-5	ASSVLGRRHQPQH
11	TRBV29-1	many	.	TRBJ1-1	SVEVSQNTEAF
12	TRBV15	.	.	TRBJ2-1	ATSTGTVWHEQF
11	TRBV30	few	TRBD1	TRBJ2-1	AWGQGTYNEQF
14	TRBV10-3	.	.	TRBJ2-2	AISGTGLLMTGELF
10	TRBV6-1	.	.	TRBJ2-3	ASSDGSDTQY
13	TRBV6-5	.	.	TRBJ2-3	ASSYGGSSTDTQY
17	TRBV5-6	few	.	TRBJ1-6	ASSFTRGRQASYNSPLH
11	TRBV7-7	.	TRBD1	TRBJ2-5	ASSWGQGETQY
13	TRBV20-1	few	.	TRBJ2-1	SARGLALSYNEQF
13	TRBV20-1	few	.	TRBJ2-5	SAWRAGENQETQY
10	TRBV7-9	.	.	TRBJ1-6	ASSLDESPLH
11	TRBV20-1	few	.	TRBJ1-4	SAQYTNERGSF
13	TRBV7-2	many	TRBD1	TRBJ2-1	ASSYDRGVYNEQF
13	TRBV3-1	.	.	TRBJ2-5	ATSQEDGFQETQY
11	TRBV7-9	many	TRBD2	TRBJ2-1	ATPAGAYNEQF
12	TRBV6-1	.	.	TRBJ2-3	ASSGLEGRDTQY
13	TRBV5-6	few	.	TRBJ2-5	ASSLLMGNQETQY
16	TRBV16	few	TRBD2	TRBJ2-3	ASSQSMGTSGSTDTQY
12	TRBV7-8	few	.	TRBJ2-7	ASSSFPGTTEQY
12	TRBV5-5	.	TRBD1	TRBJ1-1	ASSLETGHNEAF
12	TRBV20-1	few	TRBD1	TRBJ1-2	SAIGGRDSYGYT
16	TRBV18	.	.	TRBJ1-2	ASSRTINTGSRDYGYT
12	TRBV9	.	.	TRBJ2-3	ASSVVGATDTQY
13	TRBV5-1	few	TRBD2	TRBJ2-1	ASSIAGGGYNEQF
14	TRBV3-1	many	TRBD1	TRBJ1-1	ASSQPSGTGETEAF
11	TRBV27	few	.	TRBJ2-7	ASSLATRGEQY
12	TRBV7-2	.	.	TRBJ2-2	ASSTSYTPQELF
13	TRBV10-3	few	TRBD2	TRBJ2-1	AISESLAGVNEQF
13	TRBV6-1	.	TRBD1	TRBJ1-6	ASSARQGNNSPLH
12	TRBV9	.	TRBD1	TRBJ2-3	ASNKGAGLDTQY
13	TRBV20-1	few	TRBD2	TRBJ2-1	SATLAGGLGNEQF
13	TRBV28	.	.	TRBJ2-7	ASSTPDGNTYEQY